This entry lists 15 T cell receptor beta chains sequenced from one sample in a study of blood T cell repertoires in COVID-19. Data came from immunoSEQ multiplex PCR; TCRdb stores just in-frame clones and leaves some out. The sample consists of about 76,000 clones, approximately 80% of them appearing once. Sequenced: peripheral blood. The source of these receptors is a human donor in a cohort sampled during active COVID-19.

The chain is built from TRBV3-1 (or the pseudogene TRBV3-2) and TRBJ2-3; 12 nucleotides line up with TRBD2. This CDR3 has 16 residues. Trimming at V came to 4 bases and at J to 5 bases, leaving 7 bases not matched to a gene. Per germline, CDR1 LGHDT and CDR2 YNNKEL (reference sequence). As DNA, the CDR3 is TGTGCCAGCAGCCGTAGACTAGCGGGAGCCAAAGATACGCAGTATTTT. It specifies CASSRRLAGAKDTQYF.

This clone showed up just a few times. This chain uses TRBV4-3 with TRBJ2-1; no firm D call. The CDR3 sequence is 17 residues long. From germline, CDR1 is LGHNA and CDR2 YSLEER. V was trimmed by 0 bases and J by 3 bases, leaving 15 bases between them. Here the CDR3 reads CASSQEVAFSDYNEQFF. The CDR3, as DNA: TGCGCCAGCAGCCAAGAAGTGGCTTTCTCCGACTACAATGAGCAGTTCTTC.

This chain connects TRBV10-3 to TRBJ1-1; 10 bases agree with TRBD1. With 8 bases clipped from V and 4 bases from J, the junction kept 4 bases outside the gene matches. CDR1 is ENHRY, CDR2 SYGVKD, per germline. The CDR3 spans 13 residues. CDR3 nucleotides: TGTGCCATCGGGGGACAGGGGACCACTGAAGCTTTCTTT. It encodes CAIGGQGTTEAFF.

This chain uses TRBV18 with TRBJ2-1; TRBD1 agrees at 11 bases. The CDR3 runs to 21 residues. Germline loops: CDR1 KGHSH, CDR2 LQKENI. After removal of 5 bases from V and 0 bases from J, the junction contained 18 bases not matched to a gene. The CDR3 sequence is CASSRTLGQGVGISSYNEQFF. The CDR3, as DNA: TGTGCCAGCTCAAGAACCTTGGGACAGGGGGTCGGGATTAGCTCCTACAATGAGCAGTTCTTC.

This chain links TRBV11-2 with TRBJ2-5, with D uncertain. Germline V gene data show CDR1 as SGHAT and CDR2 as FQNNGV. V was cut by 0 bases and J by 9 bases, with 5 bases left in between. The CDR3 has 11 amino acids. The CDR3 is CASSLDFAQYF. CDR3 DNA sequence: TGTGCCAGCAGCTTAGACTTTGCCCAGTACTTC.

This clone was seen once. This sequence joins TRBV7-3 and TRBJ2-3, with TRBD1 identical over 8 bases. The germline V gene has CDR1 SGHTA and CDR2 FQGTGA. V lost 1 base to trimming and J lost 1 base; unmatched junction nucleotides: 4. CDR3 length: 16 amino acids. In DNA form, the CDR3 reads TGTGCCAGCAGCTTAAGGGGACAGGATGGCACAGATACGCAGTATTTT. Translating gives CASSLRGQDGTDTQYF.

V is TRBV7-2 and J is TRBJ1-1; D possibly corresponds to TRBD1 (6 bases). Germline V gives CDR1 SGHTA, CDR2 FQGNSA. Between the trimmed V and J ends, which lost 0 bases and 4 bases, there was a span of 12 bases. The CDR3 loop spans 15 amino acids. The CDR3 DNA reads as TGTGCCAGCAGCTTAGCACGGGGGGCCGGCACTGAAGCTTTCTTT. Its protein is CASSLARGAGTEAFF. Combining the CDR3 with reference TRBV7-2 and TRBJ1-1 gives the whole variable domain GAGVSQSPSNKVTEKGKDVELRCDPISGHTALYWYRQSLGQGLEFLIYFQGNSAPDKSGLPSDRFSAERTGGSVSTLTIQRTQQEDSAVYLCASSLARGAGTEAFFGQGTRLTVV.

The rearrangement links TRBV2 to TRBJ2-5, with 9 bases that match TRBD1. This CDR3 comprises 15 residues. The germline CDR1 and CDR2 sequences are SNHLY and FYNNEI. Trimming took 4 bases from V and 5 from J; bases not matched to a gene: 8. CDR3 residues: CASSGGQGRFETQYF. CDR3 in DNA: TGTGCCAGCAGTGGGGGACAGGGACGGTTCGAGACCCAGTACTTC.

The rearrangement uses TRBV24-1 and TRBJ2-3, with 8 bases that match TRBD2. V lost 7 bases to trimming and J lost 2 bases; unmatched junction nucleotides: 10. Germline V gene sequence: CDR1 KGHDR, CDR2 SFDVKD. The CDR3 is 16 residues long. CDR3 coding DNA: TGTGCCACCAGGTCCGTGAGCGGGGGCTACACAGATACGCAGTATTTT. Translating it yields CATRSVSGGYTDTQYF.

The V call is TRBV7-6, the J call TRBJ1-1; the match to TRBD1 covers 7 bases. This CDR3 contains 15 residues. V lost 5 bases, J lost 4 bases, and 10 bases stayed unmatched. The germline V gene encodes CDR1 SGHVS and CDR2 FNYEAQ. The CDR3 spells CASSPTDRERTEAFF. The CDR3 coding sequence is TGTGCCAGCAGCCCCACCGACAGGGAGCGCACTGAAGCTTTCTTT.

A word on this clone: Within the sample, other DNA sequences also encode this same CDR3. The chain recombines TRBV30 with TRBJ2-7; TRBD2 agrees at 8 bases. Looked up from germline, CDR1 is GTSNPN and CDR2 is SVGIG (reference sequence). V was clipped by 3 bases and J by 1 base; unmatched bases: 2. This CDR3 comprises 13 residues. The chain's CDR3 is CAWSRGRSYEQYF. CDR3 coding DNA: TGTGCCTGGAGCCGCGGGAGGTCCTACGAGCAGTACTTC. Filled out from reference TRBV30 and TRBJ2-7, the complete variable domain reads SQTIHQWPATLVQPVGSPLSLECTVEGTSNPNLYWYRQAAGRGLQLLFYSVGIGQISSEVPQNLSASRPQDRQFILSSKKLLLSDSGFYLCAWSRGRSYEQYFGPGTRLTVT.

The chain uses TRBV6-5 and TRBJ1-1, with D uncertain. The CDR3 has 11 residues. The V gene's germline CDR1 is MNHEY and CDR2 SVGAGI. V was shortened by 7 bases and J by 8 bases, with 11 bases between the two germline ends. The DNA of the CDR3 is TGTGCCAGCACCTATTCGGGGGAAGCTTTCTTT. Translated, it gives CASTYSGEAFF.

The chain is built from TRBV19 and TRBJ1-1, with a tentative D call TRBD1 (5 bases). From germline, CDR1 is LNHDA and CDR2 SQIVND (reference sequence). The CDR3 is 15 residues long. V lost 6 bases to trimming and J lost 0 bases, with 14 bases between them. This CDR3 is CASRVGGAVNTEAFF. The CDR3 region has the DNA TGTGCCAGTAGGGTGGGAGGGGCCGTGAACACTGAAGCTTTCTTT.

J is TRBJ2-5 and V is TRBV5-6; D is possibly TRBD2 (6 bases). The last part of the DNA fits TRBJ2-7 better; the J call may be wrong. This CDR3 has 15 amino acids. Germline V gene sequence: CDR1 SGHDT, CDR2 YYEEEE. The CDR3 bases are TGTGCCAGCAGCCGGAGGCAGCTCGGAGGGTACGAGCAGTACTTC. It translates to CASSRRQLGGYEQYF.

Here the CDR3 reads CASSLEGATSYNSPLHF. The CDR3 region has the DNA TGTGCCAGCAGCTTGGAGGGCGCGACCTCCTATAATTCACCCCTCCACTTT. The chain employs TRBV7-9 and TRBJ1-6; D gene uncertain. V lost 3 bases, J lost 0 bases, and 12 bases lay in between. Germline CDR1 reads SEHNR; CDR2 reads FQNEAQ (reference sequence). This CDR3 spans 17 amino acids.